This T cell receptor (beta chain) was captured in a study of cytomegalovirus exposure and HLA in healthy donors. This clone showed up just a few times. The study ran its PCR with 60 Vbeta and 13 Jbeta primers. TCRdb keeps only in-frame clones here, not all; method: immunoSEQ multiplex PCR. This table holds 110,000 to 150,000 clones, roughly 9.8% found once. The ends lost 5 bases at V and 5 bases at J; junction bases unmatched: 5. This CDR3 spans 15 amino acids. Germline V gives CDR1 MNHEY, CDR2 SVGAGI. The specimen was PBMCs. The rearrangement links TRBV6-5 to TRBJ2-7; 14 nucleotides line up with TRBD2. This TCR came from a middle-aged man in good health and CMV-seronegative. The CDR3: CASSAGLAGGDEQYF. CDR3 coding DNA: TGTGCCAGCAGTGCCGGACTAGCGGGAGGCGACGAGCAGTACTTC.